This T cell receptor beta chain comes out of a study of control samples from healthy donors and cancer patients. TCRdb's copy holds only in-frame clones and misses some; the assay was immunoSEQ multiplex PCR. The table records about 190,000 clones, 91% of them present only once. The CDR3 runs 16 residues. The germline V gene encodes CDR1 SNHLY and CDR2 FYNNEI. Trimming cost V 5 bases and J 0 bases, with 17 bases left between them. The sequencing sample was made of blood. The clonotype was recovered from a young man in good health. The rearrangement uses TRBV2 and TRBJ2-7; tentatively, D is TRBD1 (6 bases). In DNA form, the CDR3 reads TGTGCCAGCAGTAAAACGACAGGACTTAGCTCCTACGAGCAGTACTTC. Amino acid sequence: CASSKTTGLSSYEQYF.